This T cell receptor beta chain was identified in a study of blood T cell repertoires in COVID-19. Study overall: The cDNA or gDNA used as material had been derived from T cells, B-cell-depleted T cells, or PBMCs.

Sequenced by immunoSEQ multiplex PCR; TCRdb stores in-frame clones only, minus some. The table records 120,000 to 150,000 clones, approximately 80% of them present only once. The sequencing sample was made of peripheral blood. The TCR was taken from a human donor in a cohort sampled during active COVID-19.

The CDR3 nucleotides are TGTGCCAGCAGCTTCGGGACAGGTGAAAACACCATATATTTT. It specifies CASSFGTGENTIYF. The chain recombines TRBV7-9 with TRBJ1-3; 8 positions match TRBD1. The trim removed 3 bases at V and 6 bases at J, leaving 4 bases unmatched. Per the germline V gene, CDR1 is SEHNR and CDR2 is FQNEAQ (reference sequence). This CDR3 comprises 14 residues.